Listed here are 2 T cell receptor beta chains from one sample, sequenced in a study of cytomegalovirus exposure and HLA in healthy donors. The study ran its PCR with 60 Vbeta and 13 Jbeta primers. TCRdb's copy holds only in-frame clones and misses some; the assay was immunoSEQ multiplex PCR. The data show 150,000 to 180,000 clones, with 70% to 80% seen just once and around 13% held by the top ten. The sequencing sample was made of PBMCs. The source is a man aged 25-45 years in good health and CMV-seropositive.

This chain uses TRBV5-4 with TRBJ2-6, with 8 bases identical to TRBD1. Germline V lookup: CDR1 SGHNT, CDR2 YYREEE (reference sequence). After removal of 5 bases from V and 0 bases from J, the junction contained 4 bases not matched to a gene. The CDR3 is made up of 16 amino acids. CDR3 sequence: CASSPGTGSGANVLTF. DNA for the CDR3: TGTGCCAGCAGTCCCGGGACAGGCTCTGGGGCCAACGTCCTGACTTTC.

The V and J genes are TRBV18 and TRBJ2-1, with 9 bases that match TRBD1. J gave up 4 bases and V 3 bases, and 10 bases lay outside the gene matches. The germline V gene has CDR1 KGHSH and CDR2 LQKENI. The CDR3 contains 17 residues. In DNA, the CDR3 is TGTGCCAGCTCACCCGGACCGGGACAGGGATCGTACAATGAGCAGTTCTTC. Encoded protein: CASSPGPGQGSYNEQFF.